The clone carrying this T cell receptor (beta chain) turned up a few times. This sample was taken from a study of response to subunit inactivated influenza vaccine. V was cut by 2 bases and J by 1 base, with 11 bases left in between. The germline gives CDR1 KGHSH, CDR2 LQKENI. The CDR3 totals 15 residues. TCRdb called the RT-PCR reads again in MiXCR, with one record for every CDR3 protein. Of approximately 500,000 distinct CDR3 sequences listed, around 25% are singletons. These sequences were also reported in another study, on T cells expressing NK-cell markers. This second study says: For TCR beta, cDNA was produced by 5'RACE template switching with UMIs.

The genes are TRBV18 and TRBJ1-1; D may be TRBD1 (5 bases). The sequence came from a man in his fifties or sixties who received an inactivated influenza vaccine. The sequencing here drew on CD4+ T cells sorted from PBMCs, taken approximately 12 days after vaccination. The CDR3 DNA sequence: TGTGCCAGCTCACCAACACTCGACAGGAACACTGAAGCTTTCTTT. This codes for CASSPTLDRNTEAFF.